This section outlines one T cell receptor (beta chain) sequence together with its context. The data were obtained in a study of blood T cells in healthy people across ages. Per germline, CDR1 DFQATT and CDR2 SNEGSKA (reference sequence). Losses at the gene ends were 3 bases for V and 7 bases for J; bases not matched to a gene: 6. CDR3 length: 15 residues. Through a sample-barcoded 5' primer and a J-beta primer mix, a second PCR was run for roughly 7 to 11 cycles. TCRdb called the 5' RACE reads again in MiXCR, with one record for every CDR3 protein. In the table there are 760,000 or so distinct CDR3 sequences, approximately 25% of which are singletons. The same specimen was also included in a second study, on T cells of mothers and their children. This second study says: Donors were a few healthy Caucasian mothers and their six children.

This clonotype originated in a boy younger than 18 in good health. Sequencing was performed on blood. V gene TRBV20-1 combines with J gene TRBJ2-1; 13 bases are shared with TRBD2. DNA for the CDR3: TGCAGTGCTAGCCGGACTAGCGGGGGTAATAATGAGCAGTTCTTC. It specifies CSASRTSGGNNEQFF.